This T cell receptor beta chain appears in the sequencing data of a study of blood T cells in healthy people across ages (dated by TCRdb to 2013 to 2016). Turning to the overall study: In model experiments, template switching captured roughly one uniquely barcoded TCR beta cDNA molecule for every two T cells. To track age-related changes in TCR beta repertoire diversity, the study relied on deep sequencing normalized with unique cDNA molecular identifiers. Donors were grouped into four age groups: young (average about 15 years), middle-aged (39), aged (62) and long-lived (approximately 78). To avoid experimental bias, donors of different ages were spread randomly across the sequencing lanes. For two donors (one aged 18 to 29 and one aged 80 or older), the study analyzed two additional independent replicas of 1 million unique cDNA reads from the same blood draw. The paper as a whole reports these results and caveats: Bulk unsorted PBMC profiling prevented conclusive comparison of naive and antigen-experienced compartments. Because the CMV infection status of the donors was unknown, age-related changes in expanded clonotypes may potentially have been confounded. Observed TCR beta diversity per million T cells fell roughly linearly with age, and a significant reduction was already apparent by age around 40. Total diversity estimates from one million sequenced T cells were considered lower bounds and underestimates. The percentage of naive T cells measured by flow cytometry correlated strongly with observed TCR beta diversity. Compared with the aged group, more naive CD4+ T cells, fewer expanded clones and increased TCR diversity were shown by the long-lived group, suggesting age selection.

Donors were 30 to 45 systemically healthy Caucasian individuals from Russia aged roughly 6 to 90 years. Roughly 9.5 milliliters of peripheral blood were drawn from each donor into EDTA-treated Vacutainer tubes. PBMCs were isolated by Ficoll-Paque density-gradient centrifugation, with at least 7 million obtained per sample. Total RNA was extracted from PBMCs with Trizol reagent, with at least 6 micrograms obtained per sample. For every donor, an aliquot of PBMCs went through flow cytometry to measure the percentages of naive CD45RAhigh/CD27high T cells. Library generation was performed with 5' RACE. The sequencer listed for this sample is Illumina HiSeq 2500. A second PCR of roughly 7 to 11 cycles was performed with a sample-barcoded 5' primer and a J-beta primer mix. A unique molecular identifier was introduced onto each TCR beta cDNA molecule by a template-switch 5' adaptor carrying 12 random nucleotides. Each sample yielded at least 2.5 million CDR3-containing paired-end reads. First-strand cDNA was synthesized from all RNA with the Mint cDNA synthesis kit, primed by a TRBC-specific oligonucleotide. Following uracil-DNA glycosylase treatment, all cDNA underwent a first 18-cycle PCR with the universal primers M1SS and BC2_uni_R. The published analysis was carried out like this. Normalization of each sample was performed by random selection of 1 million high-quality reads, each carrying a distinct molecular identifier. Instead of being binned into consensus sequences, reads that shared molecular identifiers were thrown out. MiTCR, set to a Q25 quality threshold and the strictest error-elimination algorithm, was used for CDR3 identification, clonotype clustering and error correction. Lower-bound total TCR beta diversity was estimated with a nonparametric unseen species model using Euler transformation. TCRdb's own reprocessing of the public reads used fastp at Q25 and MiXCR and kept productive beta chains. When rows share a CDR3 protein, they turn into one entry using the most common DNA and genes. V and J calls and clone size were set by TCRdb, not the authors. The sample table records about 1.8 million distinct CDR3 sequences; around half of these occur just once. Clones ranked in the top ten supply approximately 2.1% of the sample.

The germline V gene (reference sequence) provides CDR1 MNHEY and CDR2 SMNVEV. The junction carries 10 bases between V and J, which are trimmed by 4 bases and 0 bases respectively. Reading from cysteine to phenylalanine, the CDR3 counts 14 amino acids. Just CDR3 DNA is preserved here, 42 bases in frame from base 1. As to this clonotype: This clone's antigen is unknown. Base qualities are not provided; no much larger clone lies one nucleotide away.

Sequencing was carried out using blood. The source of this sequence is a woman in her 40s in good health. The V gene is TRBV27 and the J gene is TRBJ2-7, with no D gene named confidently. CDR3 region: CASSYDINSYEQYF. The nucleotide sequence is given as TGTGCCAGCAGTTACGACATAAACTCCTACGAGCAGTACTTC.